Listed below are T cell receptor beta chains from one sample, sequenced in a study of cytomegalovirus exposure and HLA in healthy donors. Method: immunoSEQ multiplex PCR; TCRdb's copy keeps in-frame clones and lacks some. The sample yields some 120,000 clones, about 81% seen once. Sequenced input: PBMCs. These receptors were taken from a woman between 25 and 40 years old in good health and CMV-seronegative. Both conserved end residues are part of each CDR3. A D gene is named only where the DNA matches it firmly. Size is omitted from some rows. Given values are once, few, many or a class for expanded clones.

. 16 TRBJ2-2 TRBV27 . TGTGCCAGCAGTCTTGCGGGGACTTTAAACACCGGGGAGCTGTTTTTT CASSLAGTLNTGELFF
. 16 TRBJ1-6 TRBV4-1 TRBD1 TGCGCCAGCAGCCGCCACGCCGGGACAGACAATTCACCCCTCCACTTT CASSRHAGTDNSPLHF
once 14 TRBJ2-7 TRBV19 . TGTGCCAGTAGTGTGTCCGGGACTTCCTACGAGCAGTACTTC CASSVSGTSYEQYF
. 13 TRBJ2-3 TRBV6-1 . TGTGCCAGCAGTGAAGTGGCCCGAGATACGCAGTATTTT CASSEVARDTQYF
. 16 TRBJ2-1 TRBV7-2 TRBD2 TGTGCCAGCAGCTCGGCTAGCGGGAGGCCCTACAATGAGCAGTTCTTC CASSSASGRPYNEQFF
. 15 TRBJ2-4 TRBV4-3 TRBD1 TGCGCCAGCACCCGACAGGGAATAGCCAAAAACATTCAGTACTTC CASTRQGIAKNIQYF
. 15 TRBJ1-2 TRBV5-4 TRBD1 TGTGCCAGCAGCCACTCCGGGACAGGGAAATATGGCTACACCTTC CASSHSGTGKYGYTF
. 13 TRBJ2-3 TRBV5-6 . TGTGCCAGCAGCCCAATTAGCACAGATACGCAGTATTTT CASSPISTDTQYF
. 15 TRBJ1-1 TRBV5-4 TRBD1 TGTGCCAGCAGCCTAAGACAGGGGGCGAACTCTGAAGCTTTCTTT CASSLRQGANSEAFF
. 16 TRBJ1-2 TRBV30 TRBD1 TGTGCCTGGAGTGTAGCGGGGACAGGGAGTTTCTATGGCTACACCTTC CAWSVAGTGSFYGYTF
. 15 TRBJ1-1 TRBV6-5 . TGTGCCAGCAGTGCTTTTGGACAGTCGAACACTGAAGCTTTCTTT CASSAFGQSNTEAFF
. 15 TRBJ1-5 TRBV19 . TGTGCCAGTAGTACGACGGACCGGGGGTATGCGCCCCAGCATTTT CASSTTDRGYAPQHF
. 13 TRBJ2-1 TRBV6-1 . TGTGCCAGCAGCGGGATTGTTGGAAATGAGCAGTTCTTC CASSGIVGNEQFF
. 15 TRBJ1-1 TRBV6-5 TRBD1 TGTGCCAGCATTGCTCTCAGGGGGCAGTGGACTGAAGCTTTCTTT CASIALRGQWTEAFF
. 16 TRBJ1-5 TRBV7-2 . TGTGCCAGCAGCTTAGCGGCAGGGCTTCGCAATCAGCCCCAGCATTTT CASSLAAGLRNQPQHF
once 14 TRBJ2-7 TRBV5-1 . TGCGCCAGCAGCTTGCTATCAGGGAACTACGAGCAGTACTTC CASSLLSGNYEQYF
once 17 TRBJ2-3 TRBV2 TRBD2 TGTGCCAGCACCCGGGGGGGCCGGGACTTAGACACAGATACGCAGTATTTT CASTRGGRDLDTDTQYF
. 16 TRBJ1-2 TRBV6-1 TRBD1 TGTGCCAGCAGTGAAGCGGGACAGCCGGCCTCCTATGGCTACACCTTC CASSEAGQPASYGYTF
. 15 TRBJ1-2 TRBV7-2 . TGTGCCAGCAGCTTGGCGGTGACCCCTCTTTATGGCTACACCTTC CASSLAVTPLYGYTF
few 11 TRBJ2-1 TRBV30 . TGTGCCTTCCGGGACTACAATGAGCAGTTCTTC CAFRDYNEQFF
. 16 TRBJ1-3 TRBV4-2 TRBD1 TGTGCCAGCAGCCCCCGCCGGACAGGAAAAATAAACACCATATATTTT CASSPRRTGKINTIYF
. 16 TRBJ2-7 TRBV10-3 TRBD2 TGTGCCATCAGTGAGTCGGTGGGGGGGTCTGACTACGAGCAGTACTTC CAISESVGGSDYEQYF
. 14 TRBJ2-1 TRBV11-3 . TGTGCCAGCAGCTTAGGGAGCTCCTACAATGAGCAGTTCTTC CASSLGSSYNEQFF
few 15 TRBJ2-7 TRBV7-9 TRBD1 TGTGCCAGCAGCCATCTGGGACAGGGACCGGGGGAGCAGTACTTC CASSHLGQGPGEQYF
. 16 TRBJ2-3 TRBV29-1 . TGCAGCGCCGGGGGGAGAAGGGGGACTCCCACAGATACGCAGTATTTT CSAGGRRGTPTDTQYF
few 14 TRBJ2-7 TRBV19 TRBD1 TGTGCCAGTAGTATGACAGGGATCACCTACGAGCAGTACTTC CASSMTGITYEQYF
. 15 TRBJ1-4 TRBV30 TRBD1 TGTGCCTGGAACCCGGGACAGGGGAACTTTAAAAAACTGTTTTTT CAWNPGQGNFKKLFF
. 13 TRBJ2-3 TRBV11-1 TRBD1 TGTGCCAGCAGCTTCAACAGGGGAGATACGCAGTATTTT CASSFNRGDTQYF
. 15 TRBJ1-1 TRBV9 . TGTGCCAGCAGCATGGGACAATGGAAGGACACTGAAGCTTTCTTT CASSMGQWKDTEAFF
. 13 TRBJ2-5 TRBV27 . TGTGCCAGCAGTTTGAGGGAATGGGGGACCCAGTACTTC CASSLREWGTQYF
. 16 TRBJ2-3 TRBV7-2 . TGTGCCAGCAGGGACCAGGGAACCCTCTATACAGATACGCAGTATTTT CASRDQGTLYTDTQYF
. 18 TRBJ2-3 TRBV11-3 . TGTGCCAGCAGCTTAGGGGTTTGGGGAGTACGAGGCACAGATACGCAGTATTTT CASSLGVWGVRGTDTQYF
. 15 TRBJ2-5 TRBV28 TRBD1 TGTGCCAGCAGTTTATCCGGGACAGGGAAAGAGACCCAGTACTTC CASSLSGTGKETQYF
. 16 TRBJ1-2 TRBV7-9 . TGTTCCAGCAGCGCCCGCGGGCAGGGGATCTATGGGGGCTACACCTTC CSSSARGQGIYGGYTF
few 14 TRBJ2-7 TRBV6-1 TRBD2 TGTGCCAGCAGTACGACTAGCGGGGACTACGAGCAGTACTTC CASSTTSGDYEQYF
. 16 TRBJ1-3 TRBV7-2 . TGTGCCAGCAGCTTAGACGGAGCCGTAGGAGGAAACACCATATATTTT CASSLDGAVGGNTIYF
few 16 TRBJ2-1 TRBV6-4 TRBD2 TGTGCCAGCAGTGACTCTGCGGGAGGGCCATACAATGAGCAGTTCTTC CASSDSAGGPYNEQFF
few 16 TRBJ1-5 TRBV7-9 TRBD1 TGTGCCAGCAGCTTAGAGGGACAGGGTCGCAATCAGCCCCAGCATTTT CASSLEGQGRNQPQHF
. 13 TRBJ2-5 TRBV5-1 . TGCGCCAGCAGCTTCGGACAGCAAGAGACCCAGTACTTC CASSFGQQETQYF
once 15 TRBJ2-7 TRBV10-1 . TGCGCCAGCAGTGGAGGCCTGGAGGTGCCCTACGAGCAGTACTTC CASSGGLEVPYEQYF
few 15 TRBJ2-1 TRBV7-3 . TGTGCCAGCAGCCCGGCGGGCGGGCCTAGAAATGAGCAGTTCTTC CASSPAGGPRNEQFF
few 17 TRBJ2-3 TRBV27 TRBD2 TGTGCCAGCAGTTTTTTCGGACTTAGCGGGCTCAGGGATACGCAGTATTTT CASSFFGLSGLRDTQYF
. 16 TRBJ2-1 TRBV9 TRBD1 TGTGCCAGCAGCGTTACGTCGGGACAGCAATCCAATGAGCAGTTCTTC CASSVTSGQQSNEQFF
. 15 TRBJ2-1 TRBV7-6 TRBD1 TGTGCCAGCAGCTACCGGGACAGTGGGCACAATGAGCAGTTCTTC CASSYRDSGHNEQFF
. 14 TRBJ2-5 TRBV10-2 TRBD2 TGCGCCAGCATTGGCGGGGGTCCTTCGGGGGCCCAGTACTTC CASIGGGPSGAQYF
. 15 TRBJ2-7 TRBV6-5 TRBD1 TGTGCCAGCAGTGGAGGCGGACAGGCCTCCTACGAGCAGTACTTC CASSGGGQASYEQYF
. 13 TRBJ2-7 TRBV29-1 TRBD2 TGCAGCGTTGTGTGGTCTAGCGGCTACGAGCAGTACTTC CSVVWSSGYEQYF
. 16 TRBJ2-7 TRBV18 TRBD1 TGTGCCAGCTCCCCGGCCCGGGACAGGGGCGCCTACGAGCAGTACTTC CASSPARDRGAYEQYF
once 17 TRBJ2-2 TRBV7-2 . TGTGCCAGCAGCTTAGCGTCTACAGGGTCTTTTTTGGGGGAGCTGTTTTTT CASSLASTGSFLGELFF